This T cell receptor beta chain was recovered during a study of cytomegalovirus exposure and HLA in healthy donors. Notes on the study in general: TCR beta V- and J-gene trimming was later associated with a missense DCLRE1C variant. Around 160 TCR beta chains were listed as cytomegalovirus-associated. A classifier reportedly called cytomegalovirus status with high sensitivity and specificity.

Germline values: CDR1 PRHDT, CDR2 FYEKMQ (reference sequence). The junction had 20 bases not matched to a gene; V was cut back by 5 bases and J by 4 bases. This CDR3 has 19 residues. Likely unrecorded immune exposures existed in these nominally healthy donors. This clone was counted only a few times. As yet, its antigen is unknown. In the PCR, 60 Vbeta and 13 Jbeta primers were used. The repertoire was sequenced with immunoSEQ multiplex PCR; TCRdb's copy has only in-frame clones and lacks some. In the table there are about 87,000 clones, 7.6% of which are singletons. This TCR was recovered from a man between 50 and 59 years old in good health and CMV-seronegative. The chain links TRBV13 to TRBJ1-3; 7 bases are shared with TRBD1. Sequencing was carried out using PBMCs. The CDR3 reads CASSELISERGLLGNTIYF. The CDR3 region has the DNA TGTGCCAGCAGCGAACTAATCTCTGAGAGGGGGCTTCTAGGAAACACCATATATTTT.